This TCR beta chain was identified in a study of beta chain features in type 1 diabetes. A word on this clone: The antigen is not known.

Study-wide results and limits: In the patient group, naive, central memory and Treg TCRB repertoires seemed more alike than in the healthy donor group. Insertions at VDJ junctions were less frequent in type 1 diabetes patients. These patients also deleted more nucleotides at the same junctions. Patients and controls would be equally affected if PCR favored shorter templates. Among all four CD4+ subsets, Type 1 diabetes patients had TCRB CDR3s that were moderately but significantly shorter.

The study reverse transcribed the entire isolated RNA, so it sequenced expressed TCRB transcripts. Reads from naive, central memory and regulatory T cell samples averaged roughly 3.6 million. Using immunoSEQ multiplex PCR, the repertoire was profiled, and TCRdb retains in-frame clones only, with some absent. This sample has around 710,000 clones, with around 12% found just once. V lost 5 bases and J 2 bases, leaving 14 bases between the germline ends. Germline assignment: CDR1 SEHNR and CDR2 FQNEAQ (reference sequence). This CDR3 is 15 amino acids long. This chain joins TRBV7-9 and TRBJ2-3, with D uncertain. Sequenced material: naive CD4+ T cells from blood. This sequence originates from a man aged 25-45 years with type 1 diabetes. CDR3 DNA: TGTGCCAGCAGCCTTGACACCGACCACACAGATACGCAGTATTTT. This codes for CASSLDTDHTDTQYF.